The source of this T cell receptor beta chain is a study of T cell repertoires in cytomegalovirus infection. General study points: Of the TCR beta families, the public ones yielded a cumulative frequency that identified carriers of CMV plus the relevant HLA.

Each CDR3 protein gets one entry after TCRdb re-called the reads with MiXCR. The table shows 600,000 to 800,000 distinct CDR3 sequences, with approximately 24% occurring only once. This CDR3 has 11 residues. Germline loops: CDR1 SEHNR, CDR2 FQNEAQ (reference sequence). Concerning this clonotype: Its antigen is not identified. The junction and the germline gene differ at one end; a read error may be behind it.

This sequence was found in a human donor in good health (CMV status not recorded). Some clones in this sample may be carry-over from other donors' samples. The genes are TRBV7-9 and TRBJ2-3; perhaps TRBD2 as D (6 bases). Sequencing used CD8+ T cells from PBMCs. CDR3 loop: CASTWGDTRYF. In nucleotides, the CDR3 is TGTGCCAGCACCTGGGGGGATACGCGGTATTTT.